Reported below is one T cell receptor (beta chain). Its cognate antigen is unknown. This table comes from immunoSEQ multiplex PCR, and its TCRdb copy is limited to in-frame clones, with some not included. Of 80,000 or so clones listed, under 95% were seen once; the top ten hold 4.7%. The data are from a study of T cell responses to AZD1222 COVID-19 vaccine. Study-level results: Spike-wide coverage was observed for vaccine-associated CD4 TCRs, with dominant responses at 160-218 and 743-854. Repertoire sampling happened only post peak T cell response.

The CDR3 sequence is 17 residues long. Trimming removed 7 bases at V and 0 bases at J, with 16 bases between. Germline lookup yields CDR1 MDHEN and CDR2 SYDVKM. Both about-4-week and about-12-week second-dose recipients were combined. The receptor was isolated from an adult who received the AZD1222 COVID-19 vaccine. The source material was peripheral blood, sampled 28 days after the second AZD1222 dose. This chain joins TRBV28 and TRBJ2-6, with D uncertain. The CDR3, as DNA: TGTGCCAGCAAAAGGACGAATTATGGCTCTGGGGCCAACGTCCTGACTTTC. Its translation: CASKRTNYGSGANVLTF.